A single sample gave rise to the 27 T cell receptor beta chains below, sequenced in a study of T cell responses to AZD1222 COVID-19 vaccine. This table comes from immunoSEQ multiplex PCR, and its TCRdb copy is limited to in-frame clones, with some not included. The data show some 150,000 clones, over 90% seen once. The input for sequencing was peripheral blood, taken on day 0 of AZD1222 vaccination. The receptors derive from an adult in good health.

The rearrangement uses TRBV2 and TRBJ2-7, with D possibly being TRBD2 (5 bases). This CDR3 contains 15 residues. The germline gives CDR1 SNHLY, CDR2 FYNNEI. Trimming left V 0 bases short and J 0 bases short, with 9 bases between. The CDR3 reads CASSEASGYSYEQYF. The CDR3 region has the DNA TGTGCCAGCAGTGAAGCGAGCGGATACTCCTACGAGCAGTACTTC. Full variable domain (rest looked up from reference TRBV2 and TRBJ2-7): EPEVTQTPSHQVTQMGQEVILRCVPISNHLYFYWYRQILGQKVEFLVSFYNNEISEKSEIFDDQFSVERPDGSNFTLKIRSTKLEDSAMYFCASSEASGYSYEQYFGPGTRLTVT.

The gene calls are TRBV25-1 and TRBJ2-3; 9 bases line up with TRBD2. The germline V gene has CDR1 MGHDK and CDR2 SYGVNS. The length of the CDR3 is 16 residues. Losses at the gene ends were 3 bases for V and 2 bases for J; bases not matched to a gene: 6. In DNA, the CDR3 is TGTGCCAGCAGTGAGGGCACTAGCGGGCCCACAGATACGCAGTATTTT. Translated, it gives CASSEGTSGPTDTQYF.

The chain combines TRBV7-8 with TRBJ1-1; no clear D gene. The CDR3 extends over 14 amino acids. Trimming pared 0 bases from V and 1 base from J, leaving 6 bases between. Germline CDR1 and CDR2: SGHVS and FQNEAQ. CDR3 protein: CASSLAGRNTEAFF. CDR3 coding DNA: TGTGCCAGCAGCTTAGCGGGCAGGAACACTGAAGCTTTCTTT.

The chain joins TRBV2 to TRBJ2-7; 11 positions agree with TRBD2. Germline CDR1 reads SNHLY; CDR2 reads FYNNEI. CDR3 size: 14 residues. V lost 5 bases to trimming and J lost 4 bases; unmatched junction nucleotides: 4. The chain's CDR3 is CASSTSGSSYEQYF. The CDR3 nucleotides read TGTGCCAGCAGTACTAGCGGGAGTTCTTACGAGCAGTACTTC.

The chain recombines TRBV24-1 with TRBJ2-3; 12 bases agree with TRBD1. J was trimmed by 3 bases and V by 12 bases; bases with no gene match: 9. The CDR3 is 15 amino acids. Looked up from germline, CDR1 is KGHDR and CDR2 is SFDVKD. In nucleotides, the CDR3 is TGTGCCTCCGGGACAGGGGGCAGGGGGACAGATACGCAGTATTTT. Residues: CASGTGGRGTDTQYF.

The count of this clone is one. The chain employs TRBV24-1 and TRBJ2-2; D not certain. V was clipped by 5 bases and J by 4 bases, with 10 bases between them. The CDR3 consists of 14 residues. Germline CDR1 and CDR2: KGHDR and SFDVKD. The DNA for the CDR3 is TGTGCCACCAGTGCTCGCAGACCCACCGGGGAGCTGTTTTTT. It yields the protein CATSARRPTGELFF.

This clone has just one count. This chain connects TRBV6-5 to TRBJ2-1; D may match TRBD1 or TRBD2 (7 bases each). V was pared by 6 bases and J by 3 bases, with 15 bases between. CDR3 size: 15 residues. Germline lookup yields CDR1 MNHEY and CDR2 SVGAGI. CDR3 sequence reads: CASRSDREGYNEQFF. DNA of the CDR3: TGTGCCAGCAGGTCCGACAGGGAGGGCTACAATGAGCAGTTCTTC.

V and J are TRBV7-9 and TRBJ1-6; tentatively, D is TRBD1 (5 bases). Per germline, CDR1 SEHNR and CDR2 FQNEAQ (reference sequence). Trimming removed 5 bases at V and 8 bases at J, with 7 bases between. The length of the CDR3 is 12 residues. CDR3 loop: CASSRGDSPLHF. The DNA for the CDR3 is TGTGCCAGCAGCCGAGGGGATTCACCCCTCCACTTT.

The V call is TRBV11-2, the J call TRBJ2-3; D unresolved. Germline loops: CDR1 SGHAT, CDR2 FQNNGV. V was cut by 2 bases and J by 0 bases, with 6 bases left in between. The CDR3 is 14 residues long. CDR3 loop: CASSLSQSTDTQYF. CDR3 DNA sequence: TGTGCCAGCAGCTTAAGCCAGAGCACAGATACGCAGTATTTT.

In this sample, this clone turned up once. V is TRBV2 and J is TRBJ1-2, with D possibly matching TRBD1 (5 bases). Germline CDR1 SNHLY, CDR2 FYNNEI. This CDR3 has 12 amino acids. V was cut by 7 bases and J by 2 bases, with 8 bases left in between. The CDR3 region has the DNA TGTGCCAGCAACGGGGACAACTATGGCTACACCTTC. Its protein is CASNGDNYGYTF.

V usage is TRBV28 and J usage is TRBJ1-1; maybe TRBD1 (5 bases). Trimming stripped 2 bases from V and 0 bases from J, with 7 bases between. Germline V CDR1 and CDR2: MDHEN, SYDVKM. The CDR3 spans 14 residues. The chain's CDR3 is CASSLRQMNTEAFF. DNA of the CDR3: TGTGCCAGCAGTTTAAGACAGATGAACACTGAAGCTTTCTTT.

V usage is TRBV9 and J usage is TRBJ2-2; no firm D call. CDR1 is SGDLS, CDR2 YYNGEE, per germline. V was trimmed by 4 bases and J by 5 bases, leaving 6 bases between them. The CDR3 has 12 residues. CDR3 coding DNA: TGTGCCAGCAGCAAACTTACCGGGGAGCTGTTTTTT. This codes for CASSKLTGELFF.

V gene TRBV30 combines with J gene TRBJ1-1; D might be TRBD1 (5 bases). V lost 3 bases, J lost 6 bases, and 20 bases lay in between. Germline-derived CDR1 and CDR2 are GTSNPN and SVGIG (reference sequence). This CDR3 is 15 amino acids long. The CDR3 is CAWRGQGGLASEAFF. The CDR3 DNA follows: TGTGCCTGGAGGGGTCAGGGTGGTCTTGCCTCTGAAGCTTTCTTT.

V is TRBV7-9 and J is TRBJ2-1; D remains unclear. Trimming took 3 bases from V and 9 from J, leaving 12 bases between them. The CDR3 sequence is 13 residues long. Germline CDR1 and CDR2: SEHNR and FQNEAQ (reference sequence). The CDR3 DNA sequence: TGTGCCAGCAGCTTGCAGGTCTCAGGTGAGCAGTTCTTC. It codes for CASSLQVSGEQFF.

The gene calls are TRBV25-1 and TRBJ2-1; 9 nucleotides agree with TRBD2. CDR1 is MGHDK and CDR2 is SYGVNS in the germline V gene. Trimming removed 3 bases from V and 0 bases from J; junction bases left unmatched: 3. This CDR3 spans 16 amino acids. DNA for the CDR3: TGTGCCAGCAGTGATCGGACTAGCGCCTCCTACAATGAGCAGTTCTTC. This translates into CASSDRTSASYNEQFF.

The chain links TRBV30 to TRBJ2-7, with TRBD2 as a possible D gene (6 bases). Trimming pared 0 bases from V and 7 bases from J, leaving 16 bases between. This CDR3 region has 14 residues. The germline CDR1 and CDR2 sequences are GTSNPN and SVGIG (reference sequence). The CDR3 region is CAWSVGGPSSEQYF. CDR3 bases: TGTGCCTGGAGTGTGGGGGGACCTTCAAGTGAGCAGTACTTC.

This chain connects TRBV28 to TRBJ2-3, with 12 bases identical to TRBD1. V lost 5 bases to trimming and J lost 1 base; unmatched junction nucleotides: 4. Germline V gene data show CDR1 as MDHEN and CDR2 as SYDVKM. CDR3 size: 16 residues. As DNA, the CDR3 is TGTGCCAGCAGTCTCGGGACAGGGGGCGGCACAGATACGCAGTATTTT. Amino acids: CASSLGTGGGTDTQYF. Combining the CDR3 with reference TRBV28 and TRBJ2-3 gives the whole variable domain DVKVTQSSRYLVKRTGEKVFLECVQDMDHENMFWYRQDPGLGLRLIYFSYDVKMKEKGDIPEGYSVSREKKERFSLILESASTNQTSMYLCASSLGTGGGTDTQYFGPGTRLTVL.

The V and J genes are TRBV14 and TRBJ2-2; no firm D call. The CDR3 is made up of 13 amino acids. CDR1 is SGHDN, CDR2 FVKESK, per germline. Trimming removed 4 bases from V and 7 bases from J, with 10 bases in between. The CDR3 reads CASSPYTNGELFF. The CDR3, as DNA: TGTGCCAGCAGCCCCTACACGAACGGGGAGCTGTTTTTT.

The chain employs TRBV3-1 (or the pseudogene TRBV3-2) and TRBJ2-7; D might be TRBD1 (6 bases). The length of the CDR3 is 16 residues. The V gene lost 0 bases and the J gene lost 4 bases, with 16 bases spanning the gap. Germline V gene lookup returns CDR1 LGHDT and CDR2 YNNKEL (reference sequence). The CDR3 nucleotides are TGTGCCAGCAGCCAAGATCCTGGAACAGGGTTTTACGAGCAGTACTTC. This codes for CASSQDPGTGFYEQYF.

This chain links TRBV30 with TRBJ2-1, with D perhaps given as TRBD1 or TRBD2 (5 bases each). The CDR3 is made up of 14 amino acids. Germline-derived CDR1 and CDR2 are GTSNPN and SVGIG (reference sequence). The V end lost 5 bases, the J end lost 0 bases, and 11 bases lay between the germline ends. CDR3 sequence reads: CAWGDGSSYNEQFF. CDR3 sequence (DNA): TGTGCCTGGGGGGACGGAAGCTCCTACAATGAGCAGTTCTTC.

The J gene is TRBJ1-2, the V gene TRBV3-1 (or the pseudogene TRBV3-2); weak D call: TRBD1 (5 bases). Per germline, CDR1 LGHDT and CDR2 YNNKEL (reference sequence). This CDR3 is built from 13 residues. Trimming took 1 base from V and 8 from J, leaving 11 bases between them. The DNA for the CDR3 is TGTGCCAGCAGCCAAGGGCAGGGTCGCGGCTACACCTTC. This gives the protein CASSQGQGRGYTF.

About this clone: An end of the junction differs from the germline gene, which may be a read error. The CDR3 sequence: CASSSVKRRPGELFF. DNA for the CDR3: TGTGCCAGCAGTTCGGTGAAGAGGCGGCCCGGAGAGCTGTTTTTT. The rearrangement joins TRBV6-5 to TRBJ2-2; no clear D gene. Germline V lookup: CDR1 MNHEY, CDR2 SVGAGI. CDR3 length: 15 residues.

This rearrangement joins TRBV5-1 to TRBJ2-7, with D uncertain. CDR3 length equals 14 residues. In germline, CDR1 is SGHRS, CDR2 YFSETQ. V was shortened by 1 base and J by 2 bases, with 10 bases between the two germline ends. The chain's CDR3 is CASSLTGVTYEQYF. For the CDR3, the DNA is TGCGCCAGCAGCTTGACGGGCGTTACCTACGAGCAGTACTTC.

This chain connects TRBV29-1 to TRBJ2-5; perhaps TRBD2 as D (6 bases). The V end lost 6 bases, the J end lost 1 base, and 12 bases lay between the germline ends. The CDR3 has 13 residues. Germline V gene lookup returns CDR1 SQVTM and CDR2 ANQGSEA. CDR3 residues: CSVGAGGQETQYF. CDR3 nucleotides: TGCAGCGTGGGCGCCGGGGGCCAAGAGACCCAGTACTTC.

J is TRBJ2-1 and V is TRBV9; 9 bases match TRBD2. CDR1 SGDLS and CDR2 YYNGEE come from the germline V gene. J was trimmed by 11 bases and V by 0 bases; bases with no gene match: 6. The CDR3 runs to 14 residues. CDR3 in DNA: TGTGCCAGCAGCGTAGGCCTAGCGGGGATTCAGCAGTTCTTC. This codes for CASSVGLAGIQQFF.

The CDR3 DNA is TGTGCCAGCAGCTTCACGGGGGGCACCTTTAACTATGGCTACACCTTC. Its protein is CASSFTGGTFNYGYTF. The chain has TRBV5-6 and TRBJ1-2, with TRBD1 as a possible D gene (6 bases). Trimming removed 2 bases from V and 1 base from J, with 15 bases in between. The CDR3 totals 16 residues. Germline V gives CDR1 SGHDT, CDR2 YYEEEE.

V gene TRBV10-3 combines with J gene TRBJ1-5; a weak D match, TRBD1 (5 bases). V was clipped by 0 bases and J by 11 bases, with 11 bases between them. This CDR3 comprises 13 residues. CDR1 and CDR2 (germline): ENHRY, SYGVKD. The DNA for the CDR3 is TGTGCCATCAGTGAGTCGCCGGGACTGACCCAGCATTTT. It translates to CAISESPGLTQHF.